A selection of T cell receptor beta chains follows, all from one sample in a study of beta chain features in type 1 diabetes. Some clones are missing from TCRdb's copy, which holds only in-frame ones; the method was immunoSEQ multiplex PCR. Of hundreds of thousands of clones listed, under 15% were seen once; the top ten hold roughly 0.022%. Sequencing was done on a sample of naive CD4+ T cells from blood. Receptors were obtained from a man aged 18 to 35 with type 1 diabetes. CDR3s include the opening cysteine and the closing phenylalanine or tryptophan. Each record gives: J gene, D gene, V gene, clone size, CDR3 DNA, CDR3 protein. D genes are given only for firm matches. Rows give clone size only sometimes, using once, few, many, or a class for an expanded clone.

TRBJ1-2 - TRBV2 few TGTGCCAGCAGTTTATACCGGGACGGCCCAGGTGGCTACACCTTC CASSLYRDGPGGYTF
TRBJ1-2 - TRBV6-5 - TGTGCCAGCAGTAGGCCTGGGCAGGGCGACTATGGCTACACCTTC CASSRPGQGDYGYTF
TRBJ2-1 - TRBV6-1 - TGTGCCAGCAGTGAAGCGCTTCAGGTGCCCGGGCTCCTGAATGAGCAGTTCTTC CASSEALQVPGLLNEQFF
TRBJ1-1 - TRBV10-3 few TGTGCCACCATGAACACTGAAGCTTTCTTT CATMNTEAFF
TRBJ2-3 TRBD2 TRBV25-1 few TGTGCCAGCAGTGAATGGCTAGCGGGGGGCCAAGATACGCAGTATTTT CASSEWLAGGQDTQYF
TRBJ1-5 - TRBV6-1 - TGTGCCAGCAGTGAAATACGGTGGGGCAATCAGCCCCAGCATTTT CASSEIRWGNQPQHF
TRBJ1-1 - TRBV7-3 few TGTGCCAGCAGCTCAGGGATGAACACTGAAGCTTTCTTT CASSSGMNTEAFF
TRBJ2-7 TRBD1 TRBV6-1 - TGTGCCAGCAGTGAAGGGACAGGCCCAACCTCCTACGAGCAGTACTTC CASSEGTGPTSYEQYF
TRBJ2-1 - TRBV7-2 - TGTGCCAGCAGCTTAGCGCAGAGCAATGAGCAGTTCTTC CASSLAQSNEQFF
TRBJ2-1 - TRBV29-1 - TGCAGCGTTGAAGTGGTGCAGGGCAATGAGCAGTTCTTC CSVEVVQGNEQFF
TRBJ2-7 - TRBV28 - TGTGCCAGCAGTTTCTGGTCGGGGTCCTACGAGCAGTACTTC CASSFWSGSYEQYF
TRBJ1-6 - TRBV19 few TGTGCCAGTAACTCCGTGGCTTATAATTCACCCCTCCACTTT CASNSVAYNSPLHF
TRBJ2-7 - TRBV30 - TGTGCCGGGACGGGGCGGGATAGCTCCTACGAGCAGTACTTC CAGTGRDSSYEQYF
TRBJ2-1 TRBD2 TRBV10-3 - TGTGCCATCAGTGGGTTAGCGGGGGGATATTCCAATGAGCAGTTCTTC CAISGLAGGYSNEQFF
TRBJ1-2 - TRBV5-6 few TGTGCCAGCACCAATTCGGGTTATGGCTACACCTTC CASTNSGYGYTF
TRBJ1-1 TRBD1 TRBV7-9 few TGTGCCAGCAGCCTAAGAGGGGGCGACACTGAAGCTTTCTTT CASSLRGGDTEAFF
TRBJ2-1 - TRBV21-1 - TGTGCCAGCAGACGGGATGAGCAGTTCTTC CASRRDEQFF
TRBJ1-3 - TRBV7-2 - TGTGCCAGCAGCTTAGACGGGGGTCGACGAAACACCATATATTTT CASSLDGGRRNTIYF
TRBJ2-7 - TRBV28 - TGTGCCAGCAGTATCCAGAACTACGAGCAGTACTTC CASSIQNYEQYF
TRBJ2-1 TRBD2 TRBV7-3 few TGTGCCAGCAGCTCAAGCGGGGTTTCCTACAATGAGCAGTTCTTC CASSSSGVSYNEQFF
TRBJ1-1 - TRBV2 - TGTGCCAGCAGTGTGGGGGACACACGGTCGGCTTATGAAGCTTTCTTT CASSVGDTRSAYEAFF
TRBJ1-4 - TRBV29-1 - TGCAGCGCGATGACGACCTCAAATGAAAAACTGTTTTTT CSAMTTSNEKLFF
TRBJ2-6 - TRBV4-1 - TGCGCCAGCAGCCATCTTGGAGGGGCGACCCCTTGGGGGGCCAACGTCCTGACTTTC CASSHLGGATPWGANVLTF
TRBJ2-1 TRBD2 TRBV11-3 few TGTGCCAGCAGCTTCTCCGGGACTAGCGGTTACAATGAGCAGTTCTTC CASSFSGTSGYNEQFF
TRBJ1-1 - TRBV11-1 - TGTGCCAGCAGACCTCCACGGGGGACTGAAGCTTTCTTT CASRPPRGTEAFF
TRBJ1-6 TRBD1 TRBV2 - TGTGCCAGCAGGGGACAGTCTGATTCACCCCTCCACTTT CASRGQSDSPLHF
TRBJ2-7 - TRBV11-1 few TGTGCCAGCAGCCCGGGGGCCGATACCTACGAGCAGTACTTC CASSPGADTYEQYF
TRBJ2-7 TRBD1 TRBV18 few TGTGCCAGCTCTCCTCCGGGACAGGGGGGGCTGGAGCAGTACTTC CASSPPGQGGLEQYF
TRBJ2-7 - TRBV2 - TGTGCCAGCAGTGAATCAGGTGGAGAGAGGGAGCAGTACTTC CASSESGGEREQYF
TRBJ2-3 TRBD1 TRBV5-4 - TGTGCCAGCAGCACTCAAGACAGGGTCGCAGATACGCAGTATTTT CASSTQDRVADTQYF
TRBJ1-2 - TRBV2 - TGTGCCAGCAGTGACGAGGCATTCTATGGCTACACCTTC CASSDEAFYGYTF
TRBJ1-4 - TRBV12-5 few TGTGCTAGTGGGAACACAGCGACTAATGAAAAACTGTTTTTT CASGNTATNEKLFF
TRBJ1-1 - TRBV30 - TGTGCCTGGAGTGTACCGGGGCTTCCGAACACTGAAGCTTTCTTT CAWSVPGLPNTEAFF
TRBJ1-4 TRBD1 TRBV5-4 - TGTGCCAGCAGGCCAGGACAGGCGGCTGGAGATGGTGAACTGTTTTTT CASRPGQAAGDGELFF
TRBJ2-1 TRBD2 TRBV5-1 - TGCGCCAGCAGGAGGACTAGCGAGAACAATGAGCAGTTCTTC CASRRTSENNEQFF
TRBJ2-3 TRBD1 TRBV19 few TGTGCCAGTAGTACGGGGACAGGGGTTGTGGATACGCAGTATTTT CASSTGTGVVDTQYF
TRBJ1-5 - TRBV9 - TGTGCCAGCAGTCTTGACCCTGGGCCCAATCAGCCCCAGCATTTT CASSLDPGPNQPQHF
TRBJ1-6 TRBD1 TRBV7-8 few TGTGCCAGCAGCGGGACAGCCAATTCACCCCTCCACTTT CASSGTANSPLHF
TRBJ2-7 TRBD1 TRBV19 few TGTGCCAGTAGTCCCCCGGGACAGGAGCACTACGAGCAGTACTTC CASSPPGQEHYEQYF
TRBJ1-4 - TRBV30 - TGTGCCTGCGAACCGAATGAAAAACTGTTTTTT CACEPNEKLFF
TRBJ1-2 - TRBV30 - TGTGCCTGGAGAGGAGAGGGCACTAACTATGGCTACACCTTC CAWRGEGTNYGYTF
TRBJ2-3 - TRBV27 few TGTGCCAGCAGTCCGGACCTCGGACCGGAGGATACGCAGTATTTT CASSPDLGPEDTQYF
TRBJ1-3 - TRBV2 - TGTGCCAGCAGGCAGTGGTCTGGAAACACCATATATTTT CASRQWSGNTIYF
TRBJ2-2 TRBD1 TRBV6-5 - TGTGCCAGCAGTTACCAGCCGGGACAGATCACCGGGGAGCTGTTTTTT CASSYQPGQITGELFF
TRBJ2-1 - TRBV29-1 - TGCAGCGCCCATGTTCGGGGACTCGGCAATGAGCAGTTCTTC CSAHVRGLGNEQFF
TRBJ2-5 - TRBV9 few TGTGCCAGCAGCGTGGAGGGTTTGGGAGAGACCCAGTACTTC CASSVEGLGETQYF
TRBJ2-5 TRBD1 TRBV7-6 few TGTGCCAGCAGCTTACCAGTGACAGGGGGCTCAGAGACCCAGTACTTC CASSLPVTGGSETQYF
TRBJ2-2 - TRBV11-2 few TGTGCCAGCAGCTTACGGGACTCCGGGGAGCTGTTTTTT CASSLRDSGELFF
TRBJ1-2 TRBD1 TRBV6-5 - TGTGCCAGCAGTCCACAGGGGACATATGGCTACACCTTC CASSPQGTYGYTF
TRBJ2-3 TRBD1 TRBV7-3 - TGTGCCAGCCGGGACAGGGTCGAGACAGATACGCAGTATTTT CASRDRVETDTQYF
TRBJ1-4 - TRBV6-6 - TGTGCCAGCAGTTGGGGGGCCGCGGAGGGTGAAAAACTGTTTTTT CASSWGAAEGEKLFF
TRBJ1-2 TRBD1 TRBV18 few TGTGCCAGCTCACACATGCCGGGACAGCCTAACTATGGCTACACCTTC CASSHMPGQPNYGYTF